Described below is a single T cell receptor (beta chain) sequence and its context. Its antigen is unknown. The data stem from a study of shared clonotypes between healthy human individuals. General observations from the study: Since donors were few, the genetic and exposure-history diversity represented was limited.

The data were produced by immunoSEQ multiplex PCR, yet TCRdb's version contains in-frame clones alone and is incomplete. The profile covers over 1.5 million clones, with around 98% appearing a single time and about 0.45% taken by the ten largest. Germline CDR1 and CDR2: LNHNV and YYDKDF (reference sequence). This CDR3 comprises 15 residues. V gave up 0 bases and J gave up 5 bases, with 11 bases separating them. Specimen: naive CD4+ T cells sorted from blood. Subset given: CD45RA+ positively selected. This chain links TRBV15 with TRBJ2-1; perhaps TRBD2 as D (6 bases). The clonotype was recovered from a man aged 25-45 years in good health. The CDR3 protein is CATSRDLGLNNEQFF. DNA of the CDR3: TGTGCCACCAGCAGAGATTTAGGACTAAACAATGAGCAGTTCTTC.